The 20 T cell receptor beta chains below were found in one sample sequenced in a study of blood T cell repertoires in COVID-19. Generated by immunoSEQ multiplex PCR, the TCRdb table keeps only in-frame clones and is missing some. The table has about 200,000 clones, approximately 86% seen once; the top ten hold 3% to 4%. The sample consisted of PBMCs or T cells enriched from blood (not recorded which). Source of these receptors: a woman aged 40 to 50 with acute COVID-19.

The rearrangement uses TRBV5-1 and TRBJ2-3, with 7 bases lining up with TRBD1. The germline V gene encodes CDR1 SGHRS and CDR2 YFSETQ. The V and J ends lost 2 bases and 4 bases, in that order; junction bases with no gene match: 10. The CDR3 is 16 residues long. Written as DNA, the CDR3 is TGCGCCAGCAGCTTAGGGGGCTTAACAAACGCAGATACGCAGTATTTT. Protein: CASSLGGLTNADTQYF.

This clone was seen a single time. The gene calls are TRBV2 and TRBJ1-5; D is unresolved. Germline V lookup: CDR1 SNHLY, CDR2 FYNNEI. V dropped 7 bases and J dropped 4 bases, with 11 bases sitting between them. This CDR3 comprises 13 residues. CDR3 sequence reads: CASKGEVNQPQHF. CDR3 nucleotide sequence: TGTGCCAGCAAGGGAGAGGTAAATCAGCCCCAGCATTTT.

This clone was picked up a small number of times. The CDR3 DNA reads TGTGCCAGCAGTGTAACTAGCGGGAGTCTAACAGATACGCAGTATTTT. Translated, it gives CASSVTSGSLTDTQYF. The V call is TRBV6-1, the J call TRBJ2-3; 11 bases agree with TRBD2. CDR1 is MNHNS and CDR2 is SASEGT in the germline V gene. The CDR3 spans 16 residues. V lost 4 bases, J lost 3 bases, and 6 bases stayed unmatched.

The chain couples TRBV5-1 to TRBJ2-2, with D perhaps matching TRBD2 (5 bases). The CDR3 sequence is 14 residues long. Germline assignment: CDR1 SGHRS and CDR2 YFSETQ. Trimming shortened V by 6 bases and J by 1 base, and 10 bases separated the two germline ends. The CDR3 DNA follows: TGCGCCAGCAAGGACTCTATGAACACCGGGGAGCTGTTTTTT. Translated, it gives CASKDSMNTGELFF.

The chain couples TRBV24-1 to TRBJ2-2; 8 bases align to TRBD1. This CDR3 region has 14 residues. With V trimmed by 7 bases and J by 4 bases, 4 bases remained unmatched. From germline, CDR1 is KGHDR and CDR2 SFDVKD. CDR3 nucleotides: TGTGCCACCAGGGAACAGGGGGGCACCGGGGAGCTGTTTTTT. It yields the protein CATREQGGTGELFF.

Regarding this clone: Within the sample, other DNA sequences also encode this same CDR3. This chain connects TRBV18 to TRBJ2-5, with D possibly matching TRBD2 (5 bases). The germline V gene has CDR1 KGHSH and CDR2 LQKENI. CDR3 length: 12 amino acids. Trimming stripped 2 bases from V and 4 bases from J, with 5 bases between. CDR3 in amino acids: CASSPAGETQYF. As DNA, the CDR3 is TGTGCCAGCTCACCAGCGGGAGAGACCCAGTACTTC. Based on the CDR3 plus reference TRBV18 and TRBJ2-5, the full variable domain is NAGVMQNPRHLVRRRGQEARLRCSPMKGHSHVYWYRQLPEEGLKFMVYLQKENIIDESGMPKERFSAEFPKEGPSILRIQQVVRGDSAAYFCASSPAGETQYFGPGTRLLVL.

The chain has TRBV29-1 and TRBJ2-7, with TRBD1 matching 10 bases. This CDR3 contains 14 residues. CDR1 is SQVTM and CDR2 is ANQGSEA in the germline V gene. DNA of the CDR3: TGCAGTGGAATCACGGGACAGGGGACCTACGAGCAGTACTTC. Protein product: CSGITGQGTYEQYF.

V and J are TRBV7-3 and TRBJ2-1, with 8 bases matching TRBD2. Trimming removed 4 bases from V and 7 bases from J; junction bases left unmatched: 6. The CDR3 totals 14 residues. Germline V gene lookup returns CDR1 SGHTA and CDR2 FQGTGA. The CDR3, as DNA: TGTGCCAGCAGCTCAGCGGGAGCGGGTAATGAGCAGTTCTTC. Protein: CASSSAGAGNEQFF.

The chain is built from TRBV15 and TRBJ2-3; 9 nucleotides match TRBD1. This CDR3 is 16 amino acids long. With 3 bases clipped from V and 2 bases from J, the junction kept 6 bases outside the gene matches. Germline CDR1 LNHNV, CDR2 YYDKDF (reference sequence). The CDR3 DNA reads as TGTGCCACCAGCAGGCGACAGGGGGACTACACAGATACGCAGTATTTT. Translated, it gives CATSRRQGDYTDTQYF.

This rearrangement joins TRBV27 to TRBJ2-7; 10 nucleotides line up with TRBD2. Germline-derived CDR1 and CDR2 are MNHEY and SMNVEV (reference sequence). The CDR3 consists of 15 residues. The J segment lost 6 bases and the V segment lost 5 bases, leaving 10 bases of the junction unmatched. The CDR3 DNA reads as TGTGCCAGCAGTCTCCGACTAGCGGGCGGAGGCGAGCAGTACTTC. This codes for CASSLRLAGGGEQYF.

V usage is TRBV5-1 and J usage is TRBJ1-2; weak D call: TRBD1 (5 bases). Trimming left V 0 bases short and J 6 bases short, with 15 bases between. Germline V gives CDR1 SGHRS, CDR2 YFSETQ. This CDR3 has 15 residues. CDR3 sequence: CASSLGSPGGNGYTF. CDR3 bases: TGCGCCAGCAGCTTGGGAAGTCCGGGGGGGAATGGCTACACCTTC.

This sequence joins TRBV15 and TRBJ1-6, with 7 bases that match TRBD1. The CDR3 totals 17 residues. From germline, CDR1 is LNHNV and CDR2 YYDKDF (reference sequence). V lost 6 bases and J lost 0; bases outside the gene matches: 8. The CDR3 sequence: CATRDTQGLSYNSPLHF. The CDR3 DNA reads TGTGCCACCAGGGACACACAGGGGCTCTCCTATAATTCACCCCTCCACTTT. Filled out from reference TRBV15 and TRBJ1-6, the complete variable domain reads DAMVIQNPRYQVTQFGKPVTLSCSQTLNHNVMYWYQQKSSQAPKLLFHYYDKDFNNEADTPDNFQSRRPNTSFCFLDIRSPGLGDTAMYLCATRDTQGLSYNSPLHFGNGTRLTVT.

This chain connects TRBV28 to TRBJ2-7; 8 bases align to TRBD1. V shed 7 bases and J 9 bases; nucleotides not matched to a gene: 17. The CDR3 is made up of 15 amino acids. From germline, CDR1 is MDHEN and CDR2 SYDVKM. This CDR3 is CASTRGSTGGKGQYF. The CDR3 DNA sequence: TGTGCCAGCACCCGCGGCTCTACAGGGGGTAAGGGGCAGTACTTC.

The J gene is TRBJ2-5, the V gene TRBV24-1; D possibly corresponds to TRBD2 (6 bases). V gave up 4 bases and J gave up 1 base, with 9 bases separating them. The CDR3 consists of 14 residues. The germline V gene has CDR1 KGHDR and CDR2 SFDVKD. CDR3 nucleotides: TGTGCCACCAGTGACCCCGGGGGCCAAGAGACCCAGTACTTC. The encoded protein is CATSDPGGQETQYF.

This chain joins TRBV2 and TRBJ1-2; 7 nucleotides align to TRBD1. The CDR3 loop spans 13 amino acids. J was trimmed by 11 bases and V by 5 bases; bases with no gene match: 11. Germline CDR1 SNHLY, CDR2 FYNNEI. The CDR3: CASSFGTVLPYTF. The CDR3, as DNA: TGTGCCAGCAGTTTCGGGACAGTTCTGCCATACACCTTC.

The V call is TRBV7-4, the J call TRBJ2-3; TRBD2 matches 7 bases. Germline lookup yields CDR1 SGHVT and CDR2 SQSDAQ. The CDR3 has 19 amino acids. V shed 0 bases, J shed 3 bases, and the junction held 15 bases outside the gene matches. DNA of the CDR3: TGTGCCAGCAGCTTAGCCCCCAGAGGTCCTAGCGGAATGACAGATACGCAGTATTTT. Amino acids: CASSLAPRGPSGMTDTQYF.

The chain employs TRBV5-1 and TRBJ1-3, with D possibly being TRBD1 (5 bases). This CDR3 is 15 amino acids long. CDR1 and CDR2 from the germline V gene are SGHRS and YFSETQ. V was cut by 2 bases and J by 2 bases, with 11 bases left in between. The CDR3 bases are TGCGCCAGCAGCTTCGCAGGGTATACTGGAAACACCATATATTTT. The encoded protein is CASSFAGYTGNTIYF. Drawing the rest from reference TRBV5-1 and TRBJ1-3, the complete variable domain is KAGVTQTPRYLIKTRGQQVTLSCSPISGHRSVSWYQQTPGQGLQFLFEYFSETQRNKGNFPGRFSGRQFSNSRSEMNVSTLELGDSALYLCASSFAGYTGNTIYFGEGSWLTVV.

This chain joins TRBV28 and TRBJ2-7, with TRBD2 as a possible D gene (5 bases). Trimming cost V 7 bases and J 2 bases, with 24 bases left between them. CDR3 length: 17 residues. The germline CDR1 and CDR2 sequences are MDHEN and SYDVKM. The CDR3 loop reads CASTKGWERAGAYEQYF. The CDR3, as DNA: TGTGCCAGCACCAAAGGGTGGGAGAGGGCAGGAGCCTACGAGCAGTACTTC.

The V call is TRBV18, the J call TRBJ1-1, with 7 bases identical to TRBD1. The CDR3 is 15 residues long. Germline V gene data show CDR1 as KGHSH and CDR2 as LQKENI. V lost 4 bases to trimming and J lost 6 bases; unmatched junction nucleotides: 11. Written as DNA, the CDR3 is TGTGCCAGCTCACGAGACAGGGCCGCCGGAGCTGAAGCTTTCTTT. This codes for CASSRDRAAGAEAFF.

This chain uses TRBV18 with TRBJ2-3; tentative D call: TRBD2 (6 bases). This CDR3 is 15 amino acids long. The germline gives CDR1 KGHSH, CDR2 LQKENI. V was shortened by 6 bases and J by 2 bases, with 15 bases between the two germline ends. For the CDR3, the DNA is TGTGCCAGCTCTCCTGGGACTCTCTCCACAGATACGCAGTATTTT. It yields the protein CASSPGTLSTDTQYF.